This record covers a single TCR beta chain. CDR1 is SGHVS and CDR2 is FQNEAQ in the germline V gene. Trimming removed 2 bases from V and 0 bases from J, with 14 bases in between. The CDR3 loop spans 16 amino acids. This entry comes from a study of blood T cells in healthy people across ages. The authors ran a second PCR of about 7 to 11 cycles using a sample-barcoded 5' primer and a J-beta primer mix. TCRdb recomputed calls from the 5' RACE reads with MiXCR, one row per CDR3 protein. This table has approximately 830,000 distinct CDR3 sequences, under 80% appearing once. The rearrangement joins TRBV7-8 to TRBJ2-7; no reliable D call. The receptor comes from a young man in good health. Sequenced material: blood. Written as DNA, the CDR3 is TGTGCCAGCAGCTTATGGGCACCCCTAAACTCCTACGAGCAGTACTTC. This encodes CASSLWAPLNSYEQYF.